The source of this T cell receptor (beta chain) is a study of vaccination and CD4 T cells after COVID-19. Study details: Control cultures were supplied with a CEFX pool, an HIV-1 Nef pool, or no peptide at all.

As to treatment: roughly 10-day PBMC culture with coronavirus spike peptide pools or control peptides (ViraFEST assay). The ViraFEST method relied on peptide pools to expand antigen-specific T cells, followed by TCR sequencing. Researchers used the Oncomine TCR Beta short-read assay to sequence DNA from cultured CD4+ T cells. TCRdb re-called the PCR reads through MiXCR, storing one row per CDR3 protein. The sample yields 20,000 to 25,000 distinct CDR3 sequences, 35% to 40% seen once. Germline lookup yields CDR1 MNHNS and CDR2 SASEGT. The CDR3 has 11 amino acids. Trimming removed 4 bases from V and 4 bases from J, with 4 bases in between. A note on this clonotype: What it recognizes is unknown.

The chain couples TRBV6-1 to TRBJ1-2, with unresolved D. The source of this sequence is a human donor who had recovered from COVID-19. The source material was CD4+ T cells from blood, cultured in vitro, sampled before SARS-CoV-2 vaccination. The CDR3 coding sequence is TGTGCCAGCAGTGCCGTCTATGGCTACACCTTC. Protein sequence: CASSAVYGYTF.